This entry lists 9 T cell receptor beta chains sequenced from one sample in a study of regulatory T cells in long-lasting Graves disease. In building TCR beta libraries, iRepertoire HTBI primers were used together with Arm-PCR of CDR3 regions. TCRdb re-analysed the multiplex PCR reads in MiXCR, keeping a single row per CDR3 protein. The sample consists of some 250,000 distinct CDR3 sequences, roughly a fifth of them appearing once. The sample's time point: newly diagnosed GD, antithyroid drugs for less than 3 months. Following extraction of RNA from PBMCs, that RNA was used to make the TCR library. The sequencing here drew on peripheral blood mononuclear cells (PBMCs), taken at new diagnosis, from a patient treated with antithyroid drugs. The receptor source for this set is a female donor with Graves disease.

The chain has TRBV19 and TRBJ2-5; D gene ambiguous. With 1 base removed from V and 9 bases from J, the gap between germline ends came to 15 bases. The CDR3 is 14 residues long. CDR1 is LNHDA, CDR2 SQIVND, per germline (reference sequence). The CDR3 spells CASSIGSGDHPQYF. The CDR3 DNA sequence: TGTGCCAGTAGTATAGGTAGTGGGGATCATCCCCAGTACTTC.

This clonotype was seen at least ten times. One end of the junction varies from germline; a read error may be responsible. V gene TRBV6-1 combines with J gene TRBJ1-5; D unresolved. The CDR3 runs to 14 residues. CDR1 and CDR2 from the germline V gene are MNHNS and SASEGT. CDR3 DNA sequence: TGTGCAAGCAGGCAGAGCTCTAGCAATCAGCCCCAGCATTTT. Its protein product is CASRQSSSNQPQHF.

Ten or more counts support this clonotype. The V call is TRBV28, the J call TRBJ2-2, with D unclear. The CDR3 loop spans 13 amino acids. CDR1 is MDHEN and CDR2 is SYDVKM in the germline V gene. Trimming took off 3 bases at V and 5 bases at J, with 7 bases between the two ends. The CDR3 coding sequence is TGTGCCAGCAGTTTCCCCCGTACCGGGGAGCTGTTTTTT. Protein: CASSFPRTGELFF.

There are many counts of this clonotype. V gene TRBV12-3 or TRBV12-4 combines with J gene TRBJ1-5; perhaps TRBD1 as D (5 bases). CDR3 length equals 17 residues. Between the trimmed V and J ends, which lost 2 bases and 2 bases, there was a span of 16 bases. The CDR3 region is CASSLSAALGGNQPQHF. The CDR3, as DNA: TGTGCCAGCAGTTTATCCGCTGCTCTGGGGGGCAATCAGCCCCAGCATTTT.

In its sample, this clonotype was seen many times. The DNA of the CDR3 is TGCAGTGCTAGAGATCCCACCAGCGGGAGGAACAATGAGCAGTTCTTC. This encodes CSARDPTSGRNNEQFF. The J gene is TRBJ2-1, the V gene TRBV20-1; 9 bases match TRBD2. Germline V gives CDR1 DFQATT, CDR2 SNEGSKA (reference sequence). The CDR3 consists of 16 residues. J lost 5 bases, V lost 0 bases, and 8 bases had no gene match.

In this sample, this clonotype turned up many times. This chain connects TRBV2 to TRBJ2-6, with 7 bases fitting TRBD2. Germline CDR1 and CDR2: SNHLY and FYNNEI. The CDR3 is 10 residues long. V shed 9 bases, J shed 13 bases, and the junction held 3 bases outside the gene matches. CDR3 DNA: TGTGCCAGGGGGGGGTCGGTCCTGACTTTC. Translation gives CARGGSVLTF.

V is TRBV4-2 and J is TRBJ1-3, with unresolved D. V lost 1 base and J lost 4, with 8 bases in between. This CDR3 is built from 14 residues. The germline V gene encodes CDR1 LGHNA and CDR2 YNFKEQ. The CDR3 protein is CASSQGPAGNTIYF. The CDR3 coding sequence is TGTGCCAGCAGCCAAGGACCCGCCGGAAACACCATATATTTT.

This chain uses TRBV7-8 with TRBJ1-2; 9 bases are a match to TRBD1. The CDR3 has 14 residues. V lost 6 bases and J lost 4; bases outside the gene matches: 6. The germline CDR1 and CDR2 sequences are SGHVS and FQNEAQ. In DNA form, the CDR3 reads TGTGCCAGCAGGAGGACAGGGGTCCTCTATGGCTACACCTTC. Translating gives CASRRTGVLYGYTF.

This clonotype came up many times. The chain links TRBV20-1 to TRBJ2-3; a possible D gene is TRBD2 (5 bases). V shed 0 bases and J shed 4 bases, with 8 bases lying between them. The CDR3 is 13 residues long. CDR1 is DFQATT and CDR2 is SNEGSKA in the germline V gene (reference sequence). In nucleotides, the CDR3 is TGCAGTGCTAGAGACCTGAGGGCAGATACGCAGTATTTT. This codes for CSARDLRADTQYF.